The clone carrying this T cell receptor (beta chain) was detected a few times. What it binds is unknown. Methods used by the authors: Samples held a median of approximately 94,000 TCRs, range roughly 20,000–690,600. TCRdb recomputed calls from the RACE reads with MiXCR, one row per CDR3 protein. It is TCRdb's table, rather than the study itself, that gives the V and J calls and clone size. Among tens of thousands of distinct CDR3 sequences, 8.5% to 14% were seen once, and the ten largest hold 1.4%. Trimming cost V 3 bases and J 11 bases; bases outside gene matches: 13. CDR1 is MDHEN and CDR2 is SYDVKM in the germline V gene. The CDR3 length is 14 residues. Time point: patch test 3, about 24 weeks after DPC sensitization. Treatment defined: therapeutic diphenylcyclopropenone sensitization with weekly scalp DPC. These data come from a study of human T cells and chemical hapten exposure. Study results and caveats: Healthy individuals' immune responses may differ from those of donors, who had alopecia. There was no change with DPC sensitization in TCRs above 1 in 1000 frequency.

V usage is TRBV28 and J usage is TRBJ2-7, with TRBD1 matching over 7 bases. This clonotype was obtained from a woman between 45 and 65 years old with alopecia areata. Some clones in this sample may be carry-over from other donors' samples. The starting material was whole blood, obtained in connection with sensitization to the hapten diphenylcyclopropenone (DPC). For the CDR3, the DNA is TGTGCCAGCAGTTTGACAGGGACGATGCTAGGGGAGTACTTC. Translation: CASSLTGTMLGEYF.